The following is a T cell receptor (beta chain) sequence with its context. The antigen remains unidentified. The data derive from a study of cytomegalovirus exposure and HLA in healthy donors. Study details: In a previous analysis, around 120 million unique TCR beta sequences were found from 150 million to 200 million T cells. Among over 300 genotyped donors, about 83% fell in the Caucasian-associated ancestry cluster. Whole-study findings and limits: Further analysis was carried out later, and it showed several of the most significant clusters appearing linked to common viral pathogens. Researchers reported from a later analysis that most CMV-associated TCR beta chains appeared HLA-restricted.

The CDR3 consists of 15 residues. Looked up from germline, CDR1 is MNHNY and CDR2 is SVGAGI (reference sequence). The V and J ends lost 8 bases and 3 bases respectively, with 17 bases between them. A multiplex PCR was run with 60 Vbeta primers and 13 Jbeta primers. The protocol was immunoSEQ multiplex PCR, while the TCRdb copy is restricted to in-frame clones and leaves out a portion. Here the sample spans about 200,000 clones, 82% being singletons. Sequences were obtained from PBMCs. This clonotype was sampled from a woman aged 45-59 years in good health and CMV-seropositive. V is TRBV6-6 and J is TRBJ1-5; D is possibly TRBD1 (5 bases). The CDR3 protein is CASDPRGLSNQPQHF. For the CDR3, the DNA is TGTGCCAGCGACCCCCGGGGACTTTCCAATCAGCCCCAGCATTTT.